The TCR beta chain described here comes from a study of cytomegalovirus exposure and HLA in healthy donors. Overall study context: An earlier analysis identified 117 million unique TCR beta sequences in about 200 million T cells.

Trimming shortened V by 1 base and J by 5 bases, and 13 bases separated the two germline ends. The CDR3 runs to 15 residues. Per germline, CDR1 SGDLS and CDR2 YYNGEE. Both 60 Vbeta primers and 13 Jbeta primers went into the PCR. Clones were read by immunoSEQ multiplex PCR, and TCRdb kept only the in-frame ones, dropping some. The table includes roughly 190,000 clones, approximately 78% detected once. The receptor's source is a woman under 30 in good health and CMV-seronegative. Source material: PBMCs. The chain uses TRBV9 and TRBJ1-3; no firm D call. The CDR3 here is CASSVRGSQRNTIYF. The CDR3 bases are TGTGCCAGCAGCGTAAGAGGTTCCCAAAGAAACACCATATATTTT.